The 28 T cell receptor beta chains presented below share a single source sample, sequenced in a study of vaccination effects on CD4 cells after COVID-19. Their cognate antigens are unknown. This table comes from immunoSEQ multiplex PCR, and its TCRdb copy is limited to in-frame clones, with some not included. The repertoire holds tens of thousands of clones, about 75% seen once, with approximately 10% in the top ten. A 10-day culture period preceded the isolation of CD4+ T cells. The sample in question was CD4+ T cells from PBMCs cultured without peptide, obtained before COVID-19 vaccination. These receptors originate from a human donor who had a prior SARS-CoV-2 infection.

The chain joins TRBV15 to TRBJ2-2; D not certain. The CDR3 runs 13 residues. Germline lookup yields CDR1 LNHNV and CDR2 YYDKDF (reference sequence). Trimming removed 9 bases from V and 5 bases from J, with 13 bases in between. Here the CDR3 DNA reads TGTGCCACGGGATTCTTCGGTACCGGGGAGCTGTTTTTT. This sequence encodes CATGFFGTGELFF.

This clone has only a few counts. This chain uses TRBV24-1 with TRBJ1-2; D is uncertain. The V end was cut by 0 bases, the J end by 3 bases, with 7 bases between. This CDR3 is 14 amino acids long. CDR1 is KGHDR and CDR2 is SFDVKD in the germline V gene. The CDR3, as DNA: TGTGCCACCAGTGATTTGACAGAGGACTATGGCTACACCTTC. It yields the protein CATSDLTEDYGYTF.

The gene calls are TRBV6-1 and TRBJ2-2; D assignment may be TRBD1 or TRBD2 (5 bases each). The germline gives CDR1 MNHNS, CDR2 SASEGT. V lost 1 base and J 3 bases, leaving 15 bases between the germline ends. This CDR3 comprises 17 residues. CDR3 DNA sequence: TGTGCCAGCAGTGAAGGGGGCCGAGGGTTTCACACCGGGGAGCTGTTTTTT. Protein: CASSEGGRGFHTGELFF.

Only a few counts were recorded for this clone. The chain recombines TRBV5-4 with TRBJ1-2; the D is unclear. In germline, CDR1 is SGHNT, CDR2 YYREEE (reference sequence). The CDR3 is 13 amino acids. V was cut by 2 bases and J by 6 bases, with 11 bases left in between. The CDR3 sequence is CASSFDGMNGYTF. The CDR3 coding sequence is TGTGCCAGCAGCTTCGATGGTATGAATGGCTACACCTTC.

V usage is TRBV7-9 and J usage is TRBJ2-3, with D hard to call. The CDR3 covers 16 residues. Germline lookup yields CDR1 SEHNR and CDR2 FQNEAQ (reference sequence). Trimming took off 5 bases at V and 2 bases at J, with 17 bases between the two ends. DNA for the CDR3: TGTGCCAGCAGCCCAAACCCCGGACGGACCACAGATACGCAGTATTTT. Encoded protein: CASSPNPGRTTDTQYF.

The chain has TRBV28 and TRBJ2-7; D uncertain. V was shortened by 5 bases and J by 4 bases, with 9 bases between the two germline ends. Germline V gene lookup returns CDR1 MDHEN and CDR2 SYDVKM. The CDR3 contains 12 residues. The CDR3 spells CASSVLGYEQYF. The CDR3 DNA reads TGTGCCAGCAGTGTACTCGGATACGAGCAGTACTTC.

The rearrangement uses TRBV7-3 and TRBJ2-5, with D tentatively TRBD1 (6 bases). Germline V lookup: CDR1 SGHTA, CDR2 FQGTGA. The CDR3 sequence is 14 residues long. V was clipped by 5 bases and J by 4 bases, with 14 bases between them. CDR3 DNA sequence: TGTGCCAGCAGCCGTGCAGGGGATGGAGAGACCCAGTACTTC. Translated, it gives CASSRAGDGETQYF.

The chain combines TRBV10-3 with TRBJ2-3, with D unresolved. The CDR3 extends over 11 amino acids. Germline CDR1 reads ENHRY; CDR2 reads SYGVKD. V lost 6 bases, J lost 6 bases, and 7 bases lay in between. CDR3 region: CAIRAIDTQYF. The CDR3 DNA reads TGTGCCATCAGGGCAATCGATACGCAGTATTTT.

This chain links TRBV5-1 with TRBJ2-5; D is undetermined. Trimming cost V 4 bases and J 5 bases, with 15 bases left between them. Germline CDR1 is SGHRS and CDR2 is YFSETQ. The CDR3 length is 14 residues. DNA of the CDR3: TGCGCCAGCAGCCTCGGTTTTAGGTGGGAGACCCAGTACTTC. This encodes CASSLGFRWETQYF.

CDR3 in DNA: TGTGCCAGCGGTCAGGGTAGAACCGACTATGGCTACACCTTC. Residues: CASGQGRTDYGYTF. The chain links TRBV2 to TRBJ1-2; weak D call: TRBD1 (5 bases). The CDR3 has 14 residues. Germline V lookup: CDR1 SNHLY, CDR2 FYNNEI. Trimming removed 8 bases from V and 3 bases from J, with 16 bases in between.

The chain couples TRBV2 to TRBJ2-1; D gene unclear. Germline V lookup: CDR1 SNHLY, CDR2 FYNNEI. Trimming left V 7 bases short and J 4 bases short, with 5 bases between. This CDR3 has 11 residues. CDR3 in DNA: TGTGCCAGCACACTATACAATGAGCAGTTCTTC. It is translated as CASTLYNEQFF.

This chain uses TRBV5-1 with TRBJ2-5; maybe TRBD1 (6 bases). Looked up from germline, CDR1 is SGHRS and CDR2 is YFSETQ. This CDR3 has 16 amino acids. Between the trimmed V and J ends, which lost 4 bases and 5 bases, there was a span of 21 bases. The CDR3 protein is CASSLQGIETSETQYF. Here the CDR3 DNA reads TGCGCCAGCAGCCTACAGGGTATCGAAACTTCGGAGACCCAGTACTTC.

This chain uses TRBV5-1 with TRBJ1-4, with D tentatively TRBD1 (5 bases). Germline V CDR1 and CDR2: SGHRS, YFSETQ. This CDR3 has 16 amino acids. The V gene lost 6 bases and the J gene lost 4 bases, with 19 bases spanning the gap. The CDR3 coding sequence is TGCGCCAGCACCCCGGAGGGGAGGGTCGGTAATGAAAAACTGTTTTTT. Protein sequence: CASTPEGRVGNEKLFF.

This clone was counted a few times. This chain's CDR3 is CASSFDRSNEAFF. The CDR3 DNA is TGTGCCAGCAGTTTCGACAGGTCTAATGAAGCTTTCTTT. The J gene is TRBJ1-1, the V gene TRBV27; possible D gene TRBD1, 6 bases. Germline-derived CDR1 and CDR2 are MNHEY and SMNVEV (reference sequence). V gave up 3 bases and J gave up 7 bases, with 12 bases separating them. This CDR3 region has 13 residues.

The genes are TRBV5-1 and TRBJ1-2; D perhaps matches TRBD1 (6 bases). V was clipped by 4 bases and J by 3 bases, with 13 bases between them. The CDR3 extends over 14 amino acids. The germline gives CDR1 SGHRS, CDR2 YFSETQ. CDR3: CASSPGGGDYGYTF. As DNA, the CDR3 is TGCGCCAGCAGCCCGGGGGGGGGCGACTATGGCTACACCTTC.

This clone showed up just once. The rearrangement links TRBV6-2 or TRBV6-3 to TRBJ1-2; D not certain. The CDR3 runs 11 residues. Trimming shortened V by 1 base and J by 7 bases, and 4 bases separated the two germline ends. Germline V gene sequence: CDR1 MNHEY, CDR2 SVGEGT. The CDR3 DNA follows: TGTGCCAGCAGTTACTGGGGTGGCTACACCTTC. This gives the protein CASSYWGGYTF.

The rearrangement uses TRBV12-5 and TRBJ2-5, with 8 bases lining up with TRBD1. J gave up 4 bases and V 6 bases, and 4 bases lay outside the gene matches. The CDR3 totals 13 residues. Per the germline V gene, CDR1 is LGHNT and CDR2 is FRNRAP. The CDR3 DNA reads as TGTGCTAGTGGGCAGGGGGCGGGAGAGACCCAGTACTTC. The encoded protein is CASGQGAGETQYF.

The gene calls are TRBV2 and TRBJ2-7, with D possibly called TRBD1 or TRBD2 (5 bases each). From germline, CDR1 is SNHLY and CDR2 FYNNEI. CDR3 length: 14 residues. Trimming took 2 bases from V and 0 from J, leaving 8 bases between them. CDR3 bases: TGTGCCAGCAGTGAACAGGGAGTCTCCTACGAGCAGTACTTC. It is translated as CASSEQGVSYEQYF.

The J gene is TRBJ2-1, the V gene TRBV7-2, with D tentatively TRBD1 or TRBD2 (6 bases each). The ends were cut back, 6 bases at V and 5 bases at J, with 17 bases in the middle. This CDR3 is 15 amino acids long. Germline CDR1 reads SGHTA; CDR2 reads FQGNSA. The CDR3 sequence is CASSFRRGLHNEQFF. CDR3 DNA sequence: TGTGCCAGCAGTTTCCGCCGGGGGCTACACAATGAGCAGTTCTTC.

The CDR3 DNA sequence: TGTGCCAGCAGTTCAAGGCAGGGGTTCTTTGCTGAAAAACTGTTTTTT. This translates into CASSSRQGFFAEKLFF. V gene TRBV6-5 combines with J gene TRBJ1-4, with a possible D match to TRBD1 (6 bases). The CDR3 is 16 amino acids. V lost 4 bases, J lost 7 bases, and 19 bases lay in between. Per the germline V gene, CDR1 is MNHEY and CDR2 is SVGAGI.

This chain uses TRBV11-2 with TRBJ2-1; weak D call: TRBD1 (5 bases). Germline V gene sequence: CDR1 SGHAT, CDR2 FQNNGV. V shed 6 bases and J shed 6 bases, with 18 bases lying between them. The CDR3 is made up of 15 amino acids. The CDR3 region is CASRAAARVGNEQFF. The DNA of the CDR3 is TGTGCCAGCAGGGCTGCGGCCAGGGTTGGCAATGAGCAGTTCTTC.

The CDR3 here is CASSSTGAGLDEKLFF. The DNA for the CDR3 is TGTGCCAGCAGCTCGACAGGGGCCGGCCTGGATGAAAAACTGTTTTTT. The J gene is TRBJ1-4, the V gene TRBV7-9, with TRBD1 matching over 8 bases. Per the germline V gene, CDR1 is SEHNR and CDR2 is FQNEAQ (reference sequence). V was clipped by 4 bases and J by 6 bases; unmatched bases: 10. CDR3 size: 16 residues. The whole variable domain, filled in from reference TRBV7-9 and TRBJ1-4, reads DTGVSQNPRHKITKRGQNVTFRCDPISEHNRLYWYRQTLGQGPEFLTYFQNEAQLEKSRLLSDRFSAERPKGSFSTLEIQRTEQGDSAMYLCASSSTGAGLDEKLFFGSGTQLSVL.

The V gene is TRBV11-2, the J gene TRBJ2-3; 10 positions agree with TRBD1. This CDR3 contains 16 residues. Trimming at V came to 4 bases and at J to 1 base, leaving 5 bases not matched to a gene. Germline CDR1 and CDR2: SGHAT and FQNNGV. CDR3 protein: CASSSDRGQGTDTQYF. The CDR3 nucleotides read TGTGCCAGCAGCTCCGACAGGGGGCAAGGCACAGATACGCAGTATTTT.

The chain links TRBV6-2 or TRBV6-3 to TRBJ1-5; D gene uncertain. Germline V gene lookup returns CDR1 MNHEY and CDR2 SVGEGT. The CDR3 runs to 16 residues. Trimming took 0 bases from V and 0 from J, leaving 9 bases between them. CDR3 residues: CASSYSTGISNQPQHF. DNA of the CDR3: TGTGCCAGCAGTTACTCGACGGGGATTAGCAATCAGCCCCAGCATTTT.

J is TRBJ2-7 and V is TRBV30; TRBD2 matches 8 bases. V was pared by 4 bases and J by 3 bases, with 11 bases of the junction left unmatched. Germline V gene lookup returns CDR1 GTSNPN and CDR2 SVGIG (reference sequence). The CDR3 is 15 residues long. In nucleotides, the CDR3 is TGTGCCTGGACTAGGGGCGGGGGGCCAGGCTACGAGCAGTACTTC. The encoded protein is CAWTRGGGPGYEQYF. The variable domain in full, completed from reference TRBV30 and TRBJ2-7, reads SQTIHQWPATLVQPVGSPLSLECTVEGTSNPNLYWYRQAAGRGLQLLFYSVGIGQISSEVPQNLSASRPQDRQFILSSKKLLLSDSGFYLCAWTRGGGPGYEQYFGPGTRLTVT.

This chain joins TRBV7-9 and TRBJ2-7, with D possibly matching TRBD2 (5 bases). V was shortened by 1 base and J by 0 bases, with 10 bases between the two germline ends. The CDR3 sequence is 15 residues long. Per the germline V gene, CDR1 is SEHNR and CDR2 is FQNEAQ (reference sequence). CDR3 in amino acids: CASSLVVAGSYEQYF. As DNA, the CDR3 is TGTGCCAGCAGCTTAGTGGTGGCGGGCTCCTACGAGCAGTACTTC.

The V call is TRBV5-5, the J call TRBJ2-7; weak D call: TRBD2 (5 bases). Looked up from germline, CDR1 is SGHKS and CDR2 is YYEKEE (reference sequence). The germline V and J ends were trimmed by 0 bases and 9 bases, with 16 bases remaining between them. This CDR3 contains 14 residues. CDR3 protein: CASSLAERVPAQYF. CDR3 coding DNA: TGTGCCAGCAGCTTGGCGGAGAGGGTTCCGGCGCAGTACTTC.

V gene TRBV12-3 or TRBV12-4 combines with J gene TRBJ1-2; perhaps TRBD1 as D (5 bases). The CDR3 is 12 residues long. V was pared by 5 bases and J by 6 bases, with 10 bases between. CDR3 coding DNA: TGTGCCAGCAGTGGGGGTCGGCATGGCTACACCTTC. Translated, it gives CASSGGRHGYTF.